One and the same sample provided the 14 T cell receptor beta chains below, sequenced in a study of human T cells and chemical hapten exposure. Regarding time point: patch test 1, 2 weeks after DPC sensitization. Treatment specified: therapeutic diphenylcyclopropenone sensitization with weekly scalp DPC. MiXCR was run by TCRdb on the RACE reads, yielding one entry per CDR3 protein. The sample carries 300,000 to 350,000 distinct CDR3 sequences, around 7% recorded once. Source: whole blood, taken in connection with sensitization to the hapten diphenylcyclopropenone (DPC). Receptor source: a woman under 30 with alopecia areata. Some clones in this sample may be carry-over from other donors' samples.

The chain is built from TRBV7-2 and TRBJ2-3; 10 nucleotides match TRBD1. The germline CDR1 and CDR2 sequences are SGHTA and FQGNSA. The ends lost 2 bases at V and 5 bases at J; junction bases unmatched: 1. CDR3 length: 14 residues. CDR3: CASSLWTGGDTQYF. CDR3 bases: TGTGCCAGCAGCTTATGGACAGGGGGAGATACGCAGTATTTT.

This clonotype was observed a handful of times. The chain joins TRBV12-3 or TRBV12-4 to TRBJ2-1; TRBD1 is a possible D gene (6 bases). V lost 1 base and J lost 1, with 8 bases in between. This CDR3 has 15 amino acids. Here the CDR3 reads CASSLGTESYNEQFF. The CDR3 DNA reads as TGTGCCAGCAGTTTAGGGACAGAATCCTACAATGAGCAGTTCTTC.

The chain combines TRBV12-3 or TRBV12-4 with TRBJ2-7, with D uncertain. The CDR3 spans 15 residues. With 5 bases removed from V and 3 bases from J, the gap between germline ends came to 17 bases. CDR3 nucleotide sequence: TGTGCCAGCAGTGTGGACGGTGGGAATTACTACGAGCAGTACTTC. It is translated as CASSVDGGNYYEQYF.

The CDR3 region is CASSPGHRGYTF. The CDR3 DNA reads as TGTGCCAGCAGTCCGGGACATAGAGGCTACACCTTC. The chain uses TRBV12-3 or TRBV12-4 and TRBJ1-2, with D possibly TRBD1 on 6 matching bases. This CDR3 spans 12 amino acids. Trimming left V 5 bases short and J 8 bases short, with 12 bases between.

There are a few counts of this clonotype. The V gene is TRBV28, the J gene TRBJ1-2; D gene ambiguous. The CDR3 spans 12 residues. CDR1 and CDR2 from the germline V gene are MDHEN and SYDVKM. V lost 8 bases to trimming and J lost 5 bases, with 12 bases between them. The CDR3 bases are TGTGCCAGCTCGCCCGGGGTGTATGGCTACACCTTC. It encodes CASSPGVYGYTF.

This sequence joins TRBV4-3 and TRBJ2-2, with 10 bases that match TRBD2. This CDR3 spans 20 amino acids. V was clipped by 0 bases and J by 4 bases; unmatched bases: 14. Germline V CDR1 and CDR2: LGHNA, YSLEER. CDR3 coding DNA: TGCGCCAGCAGCCAAGATTCCCTGGCAGCGGGGGGGCCGGGCACCGGGGAGCTGTTTTTT. It specifies CASSQDSLAAGGPGTGELFF.

This clonotype has a count of ten or more. The chain is built from TRBV7-8 and TRBJ2-3; 8 bases map to TRBD2. This CDR3 comprises 16 residues. With V trimmed by 5 bases and J by 0 bases, 7 bases remained unmatched. The V gene's germline CDR1 is SGHVS and CDR2 FQNEAQ. The CDR3 sequence is CASSNEAGASTDTQYF. The CDR3 DNA sequence: TGTGCCAGCAGCAACGAAGCGGGGGCCAGCACAGATACGCAGTATTTT.

This clonotype was seen only a few times. For the CDR3, the DNA is TGTGCCACCAGTAAAACGGGGCATGAAAAACTGTTTTTT. Translation gives CATSKTGHEKLFF. The V call is TRBV15, the J call TRBJ1-4; a possible D gene is TRBD1 (5 bases). This CDR3 spans 13 amino acids. Trimming shortened V by 6 bases and J by 6 bases, and 11 bases separated the two germline ends. The germline V gene has CDR1 LNHNV and CDR2 YYDKDF (reference sequence).

This clonotype appeared a few times. The junction differs from germline at one of its ends, possibly a read error. V is TRBV12-3 or TRBV12-4 and J is TRBJ2-5, with TRBD2 identical over 11 bases. The CDR3 totals 15 residues. The CDR3 is CASSFSGGAQGTQYF. CDR3 coding DNA: TGTGCCAGCAGTTTTAGCGGGGGGGCCCAAGGGACCCAGTACTTC.

This chain connects TRBV7-2 to TRBJ2-5, with a weak D call TRBD1 (6 bases). The CDR3 is 15 amino acids. V was clipped by 3 bases and J by 2 bases, with 13 bases between them. CDR1 is SGHTA, CDR2 FQGNSA, per germline. The CDR3 DNA follows: TGTGCCAGCAGCTTGGTGGGGGCCGGGCAAGAGACCCAGTACTTC. Its protein is CASSLVGAGQETQYF.

The chain joins TRBV6-6 to TRBJ1-2; D ambiguous. Germline V gene data show CDR1 as MNHNY and CDR2 as SVGAGI (reference sequence). This CDR3 is built from 16 residues. V lost 2 bases to trimming and J lost 0 bases, with 13 bases between them. In nucleotides, the CDR3 is TGTGCCAGCAGTTACGGCAGGCCCGCCGCTAACTATGGCTACACCTTC. It yields the protein CASSYGRPAANYGYTF.

This clonotype was found a few times. The DNA for the CDR3 is TGTGCCAGCTCCCCAGTGGAGGGTCGAGCGCACAAAGAGACCCAGTACTTC. Its translation: CASSPVEGRAHKETQYF. This sequence joins TRBV18 and TRBJ2-5; TRBD2 is a possible D gene (6 bases). The V gene's germline CDR1 is KGHSH and CDR2 LQKENI. This CDR3 spans 17 amino acids. V lost 6 bases to trimming and J lost 3 bases, with 23 bases between them.

This clonotype was detected ten times or more. This chain connects TRBV12-3 or TRBV12-4 to TRBJ2-3; a possible D gene is TRBD2 (6 bases). This CDR3 spans 16 amino acids. V was pared by 1 base and J by 2 bases, with 13 bases between. The CDR3 DNA reads TGTGCCAGCAGTTTAGGCGGTGGAGGGGCCACAGATACGCAGTATTTT. Protein sequence: CASSLGGGGATDTQYF.

This clonotype was observed at least ten times. The chain has TRBV24-1 and TRBJ2-3; TRBD2 matches at 7 bases. Per the germline V gene, CDR1 is KGHDR and CDR2 is SFDVKD. J lost 0 bases, V lost 5 bases, and 16 bases had no gene match. The CDR3 is 19 residues long. In DNA form, the CDR3 reads TGTGCCACCAGTGGCAGCCGGCAAGCGGGAACCCCTAGCACAGATACGCAGTATTTT. Amino acids: CATSGSRQAGTPSTDTQYF.